This T cell receptor (beta chain) was retrieved from a study of cytomegalovirus exposure and HLA in healthy donors. General observations from the study: When analyzed later, a missense DCLRE1C variant was found to be linked to TCR beta V- and J-gene trimming.

This CDR3 contains 15 residues. The germline V gene has CDR1 LNHDA and CDR2 SQIVND (reference sequence). Losses at the gene ends were 8 bases for V and 8 bases for J; bases not matched to a gene: 15. The PCR was carried out with 60 Vbeta primers and 13 Jbeta primers. Sequencing used immunoSEQ multiplex PCR; TCRdb keeps in-frame clones, though not all of them. Found here are approximately 280,000 clones, roughly 90% of them singletons; the top ten hold roughly 2%. Regarding this clone: Its antigen is unknown.

The chain couples TRBV19 to TRBJ1-2; 9 nucleotides line up with TRBD1. The sequence came from a woman younger than 30 in good health and CMV-seronegative. The specimen sequenced was PBMCs. CDR3 region: CASGDRVVFLGGYTF. The CDR3 DNA reads as TGTGCCAGTGGGGACAGGGTTGTTTTTTTGGGAGGCTACACCTTC. The full variable domain, in which reference TRBV19 and TRBJ1-2 provide the parts outside the CDR3, is DGGITQSPKYLFRKEGQNVTLSCEQNLNHDAMYWYRQDPGQGLRLIYYSQIVNDFQKGDIAEGYSVSREKKESFPLTVTSAQKNPTAFYLCASGDRVVFLGGYTFGSGTRLTVV.